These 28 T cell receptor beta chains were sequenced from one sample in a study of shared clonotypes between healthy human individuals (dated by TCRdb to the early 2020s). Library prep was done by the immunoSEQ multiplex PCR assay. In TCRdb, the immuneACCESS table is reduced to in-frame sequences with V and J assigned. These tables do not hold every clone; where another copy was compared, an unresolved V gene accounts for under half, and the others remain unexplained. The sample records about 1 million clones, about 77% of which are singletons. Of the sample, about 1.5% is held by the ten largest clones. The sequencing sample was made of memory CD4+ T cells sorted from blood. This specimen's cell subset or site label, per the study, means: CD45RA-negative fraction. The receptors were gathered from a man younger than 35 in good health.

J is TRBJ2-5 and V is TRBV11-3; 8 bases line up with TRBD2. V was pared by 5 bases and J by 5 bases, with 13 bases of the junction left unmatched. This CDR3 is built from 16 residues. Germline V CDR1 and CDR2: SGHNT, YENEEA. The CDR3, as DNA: TGTGCCAGCAGCACCCGCAGTGCGGGGGGCCAGGAGACCCAGTACTTC. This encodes CASSTRSAGGQETQYF.

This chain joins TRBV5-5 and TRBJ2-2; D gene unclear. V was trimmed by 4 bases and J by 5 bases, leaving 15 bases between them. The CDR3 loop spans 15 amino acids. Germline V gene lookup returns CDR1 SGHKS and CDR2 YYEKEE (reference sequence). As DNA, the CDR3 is TGTGCCAGCAGCCCGGGCCCCATTACGACCGGGGAGCTGTTTTTT. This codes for CASSPGPITTGELFF.

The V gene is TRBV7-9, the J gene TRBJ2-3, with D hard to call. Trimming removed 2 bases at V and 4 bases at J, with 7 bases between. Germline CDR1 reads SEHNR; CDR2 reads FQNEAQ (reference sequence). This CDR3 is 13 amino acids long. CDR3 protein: CASSLSLPDTQYF. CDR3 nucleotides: TGTGCCAGCAGCTTAAGTTTGCCAGATACGCAGTATTTT.

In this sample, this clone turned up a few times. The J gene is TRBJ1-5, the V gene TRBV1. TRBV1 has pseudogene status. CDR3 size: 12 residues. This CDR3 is CTSSGSGQPQHF. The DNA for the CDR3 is TGCACCAGCAGCGGGTCGGGTCAGCCCCAGCATTTT.

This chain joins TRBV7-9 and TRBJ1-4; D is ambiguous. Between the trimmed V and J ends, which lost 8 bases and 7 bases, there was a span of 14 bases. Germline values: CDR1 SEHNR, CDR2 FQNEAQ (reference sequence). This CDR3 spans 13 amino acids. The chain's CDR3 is CASLRGYGEKLFF. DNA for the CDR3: TGTGCCAGCCTCCGGGGATACGGTGAAAAACTGTTTTTT.

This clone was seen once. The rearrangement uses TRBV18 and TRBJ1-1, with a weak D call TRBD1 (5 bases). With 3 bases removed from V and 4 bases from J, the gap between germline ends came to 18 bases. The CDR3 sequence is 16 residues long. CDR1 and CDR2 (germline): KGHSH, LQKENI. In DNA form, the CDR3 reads TGTGCCAGCTCACCCAATCAGGGCAGGGCGGCCACTGAAGCTTTCTTT. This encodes CASSPNQGRAATEAFF.

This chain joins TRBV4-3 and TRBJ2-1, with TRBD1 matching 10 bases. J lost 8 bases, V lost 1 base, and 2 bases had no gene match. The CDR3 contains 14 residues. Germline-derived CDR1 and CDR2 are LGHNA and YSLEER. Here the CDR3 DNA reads TGCGCCAGCAGCCAAGCGGACAGGGGGTATGAGCAGTTCTTC. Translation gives CASSQADRGYEQFF.

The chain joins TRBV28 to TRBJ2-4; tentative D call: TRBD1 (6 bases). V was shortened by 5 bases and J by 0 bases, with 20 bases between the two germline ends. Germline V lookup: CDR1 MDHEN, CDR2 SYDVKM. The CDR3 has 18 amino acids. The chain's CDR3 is CASSPTGTSPIAKNIQYF. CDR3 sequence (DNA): TGTGCCAGCAGTCCCACAGGGACATCACCTATAGCCAAAAACATTCAGTACTTC.

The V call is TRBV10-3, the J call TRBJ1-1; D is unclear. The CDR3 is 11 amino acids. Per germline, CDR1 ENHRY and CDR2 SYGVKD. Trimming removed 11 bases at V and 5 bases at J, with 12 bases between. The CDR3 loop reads CAVGPGTEAFF. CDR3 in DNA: TGTGCCGTCGGACCCGGGACTGAAGCTTTCTTT.

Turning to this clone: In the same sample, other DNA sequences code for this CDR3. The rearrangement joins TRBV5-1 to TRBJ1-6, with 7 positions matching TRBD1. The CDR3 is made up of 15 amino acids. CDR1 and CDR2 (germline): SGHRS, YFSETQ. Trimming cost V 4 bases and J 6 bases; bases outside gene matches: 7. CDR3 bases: TGCGCCAGCAGCCCGGAGACAGGGACTAATTCACCCCTCCACTTT. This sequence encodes CASSPETGTNSPLHF.

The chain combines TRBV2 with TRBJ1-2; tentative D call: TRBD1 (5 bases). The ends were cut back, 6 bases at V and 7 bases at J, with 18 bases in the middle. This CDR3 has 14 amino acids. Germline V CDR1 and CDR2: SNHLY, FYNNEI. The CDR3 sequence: CASSPGGGGGGYTF. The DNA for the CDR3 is TGTGCCAGCAGCCCAGGCGGGGGAGGAGGTGGCTACACCTTC.

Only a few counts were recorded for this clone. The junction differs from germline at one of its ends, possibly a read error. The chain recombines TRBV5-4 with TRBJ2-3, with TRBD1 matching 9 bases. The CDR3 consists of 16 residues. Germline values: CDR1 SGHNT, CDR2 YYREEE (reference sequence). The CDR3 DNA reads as TGTGCCAGCAGCTCCGGACAGGGGAGTGGCACAAATACGCAGTATTTT. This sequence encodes CASSSGQGSGTNTQYF.

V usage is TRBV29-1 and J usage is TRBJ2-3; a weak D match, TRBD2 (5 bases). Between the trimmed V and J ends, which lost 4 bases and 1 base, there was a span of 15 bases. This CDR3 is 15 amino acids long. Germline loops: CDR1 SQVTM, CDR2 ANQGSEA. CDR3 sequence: CSVGVPSGRTDTQYF. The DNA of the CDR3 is TGCAGCGTTGGGGTCCCCAGCGGACGCACAGATACGCAGTATTTT.

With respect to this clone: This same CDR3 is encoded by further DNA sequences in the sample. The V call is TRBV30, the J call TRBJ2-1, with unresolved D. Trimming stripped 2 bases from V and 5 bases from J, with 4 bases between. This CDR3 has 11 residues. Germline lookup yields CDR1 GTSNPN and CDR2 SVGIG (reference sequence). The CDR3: CAWSPDNEQFF. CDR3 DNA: TGTGCCTGGAGTCCCGACAATGAGCAGTTCTTC.

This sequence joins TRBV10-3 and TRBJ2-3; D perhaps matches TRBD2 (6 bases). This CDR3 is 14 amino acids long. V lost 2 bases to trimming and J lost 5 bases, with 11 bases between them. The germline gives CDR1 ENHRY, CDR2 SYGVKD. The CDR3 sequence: CAISEAGNRDTQYF. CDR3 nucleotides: TGTGCCATCAGTGAGGCGGGAAACAGAGATACGCAGTATTTT.

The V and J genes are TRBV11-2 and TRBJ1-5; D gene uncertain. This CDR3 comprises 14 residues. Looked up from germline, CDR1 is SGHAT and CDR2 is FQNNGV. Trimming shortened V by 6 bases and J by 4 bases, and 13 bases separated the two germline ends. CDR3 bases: TGTGCCAGCAGTCAAACTGGAGGGAATCAGCCCCAGCATTTT. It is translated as CASSQTGGNQPQHF. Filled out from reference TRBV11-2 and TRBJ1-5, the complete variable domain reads EAGVAQSPRYKIIEKRQSVAFWCNPISGHATLYWYQQILGQGPKLLIQFQNNGVVDDSQLPKDRFSAERLKGVDSTLKIQPAKLEDSAVYLCASSQTGGNQPQHFGDGTRLSIL.

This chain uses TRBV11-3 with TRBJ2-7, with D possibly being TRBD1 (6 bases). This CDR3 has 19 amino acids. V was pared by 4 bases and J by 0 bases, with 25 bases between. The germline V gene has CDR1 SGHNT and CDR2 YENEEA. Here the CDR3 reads CASSSYPWLCGQCSYEQYF. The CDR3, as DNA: TGTGCCAGCAGCTCTTACCCCTGGCTTTGCGGACAGTGCTCCTACGAGCAGTACTTC.

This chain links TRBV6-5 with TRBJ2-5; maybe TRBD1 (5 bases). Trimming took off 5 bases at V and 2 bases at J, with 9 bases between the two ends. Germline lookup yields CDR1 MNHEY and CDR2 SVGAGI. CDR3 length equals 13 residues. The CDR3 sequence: CASSRGWQETQYF. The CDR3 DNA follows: TGTGCCAGCAGTAGGGGCTGGCAAGAGACCCAGTACTTC.

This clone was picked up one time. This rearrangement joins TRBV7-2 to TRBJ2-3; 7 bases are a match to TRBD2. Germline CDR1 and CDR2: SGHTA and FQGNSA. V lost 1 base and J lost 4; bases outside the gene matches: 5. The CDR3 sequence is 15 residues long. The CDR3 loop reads CASSLGLAGPDTQYF. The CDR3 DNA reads TGTGCCAGCAGCTTAGGACTAGCCGGCCCAGATACGCAGTATTTT.

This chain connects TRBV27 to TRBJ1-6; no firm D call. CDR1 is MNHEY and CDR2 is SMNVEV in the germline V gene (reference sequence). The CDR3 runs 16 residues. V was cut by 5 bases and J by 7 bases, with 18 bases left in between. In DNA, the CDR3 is TGTGCCAGCAGTCCCCGAGGAGGCGGAGGAAATTCACCCCTCCACTTT. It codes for CASSPRGGGGNSPLHF.

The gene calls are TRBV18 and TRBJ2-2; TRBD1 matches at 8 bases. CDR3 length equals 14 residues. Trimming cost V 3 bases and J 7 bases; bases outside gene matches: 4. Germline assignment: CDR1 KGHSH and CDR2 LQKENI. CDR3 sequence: CASSPPGTGGELFF. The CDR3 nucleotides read TGTGCCAGCTCACCCCCCGGGACAGGCGGGGAGCTGTTTTTT.

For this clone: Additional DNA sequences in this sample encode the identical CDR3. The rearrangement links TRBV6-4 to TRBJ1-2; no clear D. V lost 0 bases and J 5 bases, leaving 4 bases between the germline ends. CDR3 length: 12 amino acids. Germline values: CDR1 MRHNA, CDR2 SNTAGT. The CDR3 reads CASSDSGYGYTF. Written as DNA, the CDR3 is TGTGCCAGCAGTGACTCTGGGTATGGCTACACCTTC.

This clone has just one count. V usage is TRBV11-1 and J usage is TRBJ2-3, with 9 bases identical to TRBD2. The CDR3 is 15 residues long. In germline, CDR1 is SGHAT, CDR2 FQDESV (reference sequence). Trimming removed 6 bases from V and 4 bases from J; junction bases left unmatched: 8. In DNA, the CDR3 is TGTGCCAGCAGACCTAGCGGGGCGGGTCCAGATACGCAGTATTTT. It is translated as CASRPSGAGPDTQYF.

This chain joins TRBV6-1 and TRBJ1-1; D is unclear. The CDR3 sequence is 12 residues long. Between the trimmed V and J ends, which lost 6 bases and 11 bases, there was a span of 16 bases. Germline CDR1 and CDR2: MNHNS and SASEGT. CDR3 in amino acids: CASREMSWRAFF. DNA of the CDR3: TGTGCCAGCAGGGAAATGAGCTGGAGGGCTTTCTTT.

The CDR3: CASSLGGANYGYTF. In DNA form, the CDR3 reads TGTGCCAGCAGTTTGGGAGGGGCTAACTATGGCTACACCTTC. The chain employs TRBV28 and TRBJ1-2; TRBD1 might be the D (5 bases). Looked up from germline, CDR1 is MDHEN and CDR2 is SYDVKM. V lost 3 bases, J lost 0 bases, and 8 bases lay in between. The CDR3 is made up of 14 amino acids.

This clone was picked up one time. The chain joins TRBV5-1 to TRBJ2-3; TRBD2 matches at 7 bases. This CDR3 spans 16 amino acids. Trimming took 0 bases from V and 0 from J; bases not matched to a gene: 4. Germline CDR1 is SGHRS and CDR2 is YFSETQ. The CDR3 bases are TGCGCCAGCAGCTTGGATCGCGGGGGTAGCACAGATACGCAGTATTTT. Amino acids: CASSLDRGGSTDTQYF. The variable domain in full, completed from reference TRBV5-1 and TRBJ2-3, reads KAGVTQTPRYLIKTRGQQVTLSCSPISGHRSVSWYQQTPGQGLQFLFEYFSETQRNKGNFPGRFSGRQFSNSRSEMNVSTLELGDSALYLCASSLDRGGSTDTQYFGPGTRLTVL.

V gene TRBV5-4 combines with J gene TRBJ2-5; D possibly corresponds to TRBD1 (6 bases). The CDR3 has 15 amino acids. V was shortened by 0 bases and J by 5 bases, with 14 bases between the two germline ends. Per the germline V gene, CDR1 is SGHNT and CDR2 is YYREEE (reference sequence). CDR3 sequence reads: CASSLAPRGGETQYF. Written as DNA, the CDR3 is TGTGCCAGCAGCTTGGCTCCCAGGGGCGGGGAGACCCAGTACTTC.

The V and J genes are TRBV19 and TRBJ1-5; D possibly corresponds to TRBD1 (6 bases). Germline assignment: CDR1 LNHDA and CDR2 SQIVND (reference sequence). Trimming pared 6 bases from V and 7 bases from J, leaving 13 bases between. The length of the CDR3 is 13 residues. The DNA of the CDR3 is TGTGCCAGTAGCACAGGGTTCCGGCAGCCCCAGCATTTT. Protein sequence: CASSTGFRQPQHF.